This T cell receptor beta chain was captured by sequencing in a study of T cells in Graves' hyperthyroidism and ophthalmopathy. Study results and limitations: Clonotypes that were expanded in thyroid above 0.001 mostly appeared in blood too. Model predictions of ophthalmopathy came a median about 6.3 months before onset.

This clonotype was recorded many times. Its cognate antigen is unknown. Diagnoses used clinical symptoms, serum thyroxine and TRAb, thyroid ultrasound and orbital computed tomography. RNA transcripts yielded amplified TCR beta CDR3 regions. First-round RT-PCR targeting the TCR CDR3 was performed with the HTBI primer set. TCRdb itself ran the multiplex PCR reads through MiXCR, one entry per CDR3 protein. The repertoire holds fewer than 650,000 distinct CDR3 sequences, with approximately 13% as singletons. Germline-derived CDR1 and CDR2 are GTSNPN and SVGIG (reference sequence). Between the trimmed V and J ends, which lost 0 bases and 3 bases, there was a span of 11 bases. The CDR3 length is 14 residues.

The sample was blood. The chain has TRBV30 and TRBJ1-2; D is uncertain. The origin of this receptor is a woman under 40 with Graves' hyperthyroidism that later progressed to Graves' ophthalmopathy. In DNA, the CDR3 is TGTGCCTGGAGTGTACAAGCGGGGTACTATGGCTACACCTTC. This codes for CAWSVQAGYYGYTF.